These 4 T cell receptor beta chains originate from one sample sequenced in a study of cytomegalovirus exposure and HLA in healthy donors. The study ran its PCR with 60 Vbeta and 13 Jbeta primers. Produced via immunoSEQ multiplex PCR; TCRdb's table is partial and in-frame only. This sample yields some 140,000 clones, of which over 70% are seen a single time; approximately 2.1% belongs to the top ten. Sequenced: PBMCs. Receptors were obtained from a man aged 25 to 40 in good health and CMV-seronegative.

CDR3: CAISEVTSGSAETQYF. For the CDR3, the DNA is TGTGCCATCAGTGAGGTGACTAGCGGGAGTGCGGAGACCCAGTACTTC. The V gene is TRBV10-3, the J gene TRBJ2-5, with 12 bases aligning to TRBD2. J was trimmed by 5 bases and V by 2 bases; bases with no gene match: 6. Germline assignment: CDR1 ENHRY and CDR2 SYGVKD. This CDR3 has 16 residues.

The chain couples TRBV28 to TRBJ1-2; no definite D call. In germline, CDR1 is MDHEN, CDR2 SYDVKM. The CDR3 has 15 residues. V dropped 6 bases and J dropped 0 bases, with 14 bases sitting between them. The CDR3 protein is CASSSRETSNYGYTF. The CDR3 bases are TGTGCCAGCAGCTCCCGGGAGACTTCTAACTATGGCTACACCTTC.

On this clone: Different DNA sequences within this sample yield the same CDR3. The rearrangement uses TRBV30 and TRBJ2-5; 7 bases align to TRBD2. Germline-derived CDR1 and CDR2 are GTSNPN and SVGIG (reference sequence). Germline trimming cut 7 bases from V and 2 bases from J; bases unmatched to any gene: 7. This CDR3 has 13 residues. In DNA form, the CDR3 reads TGTGCCTCCACAGTGGGACTACAAGAGACCCAGTACTTC. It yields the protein CASTVGLQETQYF. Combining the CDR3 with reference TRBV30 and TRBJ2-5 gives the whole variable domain SQTIHQWPATLVQPVGSPLSLECTVEGTSNPNLYWYRQAAGRGLQLLFYSVGIGQISSEVPQNLSASRPQDRQFILSSKKLLLSDSGFYLCASTVGLQETQYFGPGTRLLVL.

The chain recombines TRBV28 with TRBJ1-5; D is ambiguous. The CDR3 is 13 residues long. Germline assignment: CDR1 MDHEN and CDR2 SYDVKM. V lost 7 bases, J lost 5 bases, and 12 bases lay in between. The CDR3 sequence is CASNVNRDQPQHF. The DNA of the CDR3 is TGTGCCAGCAATGTTAACAGAGATCAGCCCCAGCATTTT. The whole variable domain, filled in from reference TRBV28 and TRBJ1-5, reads DVKVTQSSRYLVKRTGEKVFLECVQDMDHENMFWYRQDPGLGLRLIYFSYDVKMKEKGDIPEGYSVSREKKERFSLILESASTNQTSMYLCASNVNRDQPQHFGDGTRLSIL.